This T cell receptor beta chain was recovered during a study of shared clonotypes between healthy human individuals. Looking at the study overall: Donor composition was a couple of women and a few men, aged 18 to 49.

The length of the CDR3 is 19 residues. V trimming: 0 bases; J trimming: 0 bases; junction bases outside the gene matches: 13. The germline gives CDR1 SGHRS, CDR2 YFSETQ. The protocol was immunoSEQ multiplex PCR, while the TCRdb copy is restricted to in-frame clones and leaves out a portion. The table has a few million clones, 93% seen once. Donors included only healthy HIV-negative adults lacking recent acute infections or vaccinations. The authors divided CD4+ cells into CD45RA+ naive and CD45RA-negative memory subsets. Source material: naive CD4+ T cells from PBMCs. Subset described: CD45RA+ positively selected. The chain has TRBV5-1 and TRBJ1-2; 8 bases are a match to TRBD1. The TCR originated in a man in his late teens or twenties in good health. Some clones in this sample may be carry-over from other donors' samples. The CDR3 loop is CASSLAGGTGKPPNYGYTF. The CDR3 coding sequence is TGCGCCAGCAGCTTGGCCGGGGGGACAGGAAAGCCTCCTAACTATGGCTACACCTTC. The complete variable domain, with remaining parts taken from reference TRBV5-1 and TRBJ1-2, reads KAGVTQTPRYLIKTRGQQVTLSCSPISGHRSVSWYQQTPGQGLQFLFEYFSETQRNKGNFPGRFSGRQFSNSRSEMNVSTLELGDSALYLCASSLAGGTGKPPNYGYTFGSGTRLTVV.